This T cell receptor beta chain was identified in a study of shared T cell receptors in the human thymus. Clones were read by immunoSEQ multiplex PCR, and TCRdb kept only the in-frame ones, dropping some. The table records about 540,000 clones, 75% to 85% of them present only once. This CDR3 region has 15 residues. These data are also associated with another study on human thymus T cells. From that paper: Resected material from corrective heart surgery provided the thymus tissue analysed. Among thymic and blood repertoires, usage of V and J genes appeared biased. Thymic repertoires of unrelated individuals were reported in related research to overlap highly.

The TCR was taken from a boy younger than two with a congenital heart defect. V and J are TRBV12-2 and TRBJ1-4. TRBV12-2 is shown as a pseudogene. Sequenced material: thymocytes. The CDR3 reads CASRLAGRACEKLFF. Written as DNA, the CDR3 is TGTGCAAGTCGCTTAGCCGGGAGGGCTTGCGAAAAACTGTTTTTT.